The 23 T cell receptor beta chains presented below share a single source sample, sequenced in a study of T cell repertoires in cytomegalovirus infection. What these receptors recognize is not known. MiXCR, applied by TCRdb to the reads, yields one record per CDR3 protein. The table has about 130,000 distinct CDR3 sequences, more than 20% seen once; the top ten hold approximately 35%. Sequenced sample: PBMCs, sequenced either directly or after in vitro stimulation (not recorded which). Receptors originate from a human donor in good health (CMV status not recorded). Some clones in this sample may be carry-over from other donors' samples.

This chain joins TRBV25-1 and TRBJ2-2; 9 nucleotides match TRBD2. The junction had 9 bases not matched to a gene; V was cut back by 8 bases and J by 5 bases. Germline CDR1 reads MGHDK; CDR2 reads SYGVNS. This CDR3 spans 15 amino acids. The CDR3 here is CASGALAGRTGELFF. The CDR3 nucleotides read TGTGCCAGCGGGGCCCTAGCGGGAAGAACCGGGGAGCTGTTTTTT.

This clonotype was seen repeatedly, ten times or more. The J gene is TRBJ2-1, the V gene TRBV28, with D possibly matching TRBD1 (5 bases). The V and J ends lost 7 bases and 4 bases respectively, with 14 bases between them. The CDR3 extends over 14 amino acids. Germline V gene sequence: CDR1 MDHEN, CDR2 SYDVKM. The CDR3, as DNA: TGTGCCAGCAAAGGGGCGGCCCTATACAATGAGCAGTTCTTC. It yields the protein CASKGAALYNEQFF.

This clonotype was seen repeatedly, ten times or more. This chain connects TRBV28 to TRBJ1-5, with 9 bases identical to TRBD1. Germline V CDR1 and CDR2: MDHEN, SYDVKM. With 5 bases clipped from V and 6 bases from J, the junction kept 5 bases outside the gene matches. CDR3 length: 14 residues. As DNA, the CDR3 is TGTGCCAGCAGTCCACAGACAGGGGGTCAGCCCCAGCATTTT. It specifies CASSPQTGGQPQHF.

J is TRBJ2-3 and V is TRBV9, with TRBD2 matching over 8 bases. CDR3 length equals 15 residues. Germline values: CDR1 SGDLS, CDR2 YYNGEE. J gave up 3 bases and V 4 bases, and 7 bases lay outside the gene matches. The CDR3 loop reads CASSLRGLATDTQYF. In DNA, the CDR3 is TGTGCCAGCAGCCTCCGTGGACTAGCAACAGATACGCAGTATTTT.

This clonotype was detected ten times or more. The chain employs TRBV19 and TRBJ2-3, with D unclear. The CDR3 spans 14 residues. Trimming left V 3 bases short and J 3 bases short, with 10 bases between. Germline V gene sequence: CDR1 LNHDA, CDR2 SQIVND (reference sequence). The CDR3 here is CASSIPSLTDTQYF. In DNA, the CDR3 is TGTGCCAGTAGTATTCCTAGTCTAACAGATACGCAGTATTTT.

The table lists this clonotype with a few counts. The chain recombines TRBV28 with TRBJ2-3; the D is unclear. Trimming took off 6 bases at V and 7 bases at J, with 11 bases between the two ends. This CDR3 has 12 amino acids. The germline V gene encodes CDR1 MDHEN and CDR2 SYDVKM. CDR3 region: CASSPRMNTQYF. CDR3 in DNA: TGTGCCAGCAGCCCCCGGATGAATACGCAGTATTTT.

The gene calls are TRBV11-3 and TRBJ1-1; D is unclear. V was shortened by 5 bases and J by 0 bases, with 13 bases between the two germline ends. Per the germline V gene, CDR1 is SGHNT and CDR2 is YENEEA. This CDR3 region has 15 residues. CDR3 amino acids: CASSPRPGMNTEAFF. The CDR3 DNA follows: TGTGCCAGCAGCCCCCGACCGGGAATGAACACTGAAGCTTTCTTT.

This clonotype was seen many times. This sequence joins TRBV27 and TRBJ1-1, with 10 positions matching TRBD1. V lost 2 bases, J lost 4 bases, and 4 bases stayed unmatched. Germline CDR1 MNHEY, CDR2 SMNVEV (reference sequence). The CDR3 is 15 amino acids. CDR3 loop: CASSLGTGEGTEAFF. The DNA of the CDR3 is TGTGCCAGCAGTTTAGGGACAGGGGAGGGCACTGAAGCTTTCTTT.

V usage is TRBV14 and J usage is TRBJ2-3; no clear D. Trimming took 1 base from V and 6 from J, leaving 8 bases between them. This CDR3 contains 13 residues. Germline CDR1 reads SGHDN; CDR2 reads FVKESK. Here the CDR3 reads CASSQATFDTQYF. The CDR3, as DNA: TGTGCCAGCAGCCAAGCAACCTTCGATACGCAGTATTTT.

This clonotype was seen at least ten times. V usage is TRBV28 and J usage is TRBJ2-4, with TRBD2 matching over 8 bases. CDR3 size: 17 residues. Unmatched junction bases numbered 7, after V lost 2 bases and J lost 1 base. Germline loops: CDR1 MDHEN, CDR2 SYDVKM. CDR3 sequence: CASSLEFGGRAKNIQYF. CDR3 DNA: TGTGCCAGCAGTTTAGAGTTTGGCGGGAGGGCCAAAAACATTCAGTACTTC.

This clonotype was detected ten times or more. This sequence joins TRBV7-9 and TRBJ2-5; tentative D call: TRBD2 (6 bases). Trimming took 6 bases from V and 7 from J, leaving 21 bases between them. Per the germline V gene, CDR1 is SEHNR and CDR2 is FQNEAQ (reference sequence). The length of the CDR3 is 15 residues. CDR3 nucleotides: TGTGCCAGCAGACACCGGGCTAGCGAGCGGGCGACCCAGTACTTC. This codes for CASRHRASERATQYF.

This clonotype was recorded at least ten times. The CDR3 reads CASSPGLAGFSSYNEQFF. CDR3 coding DNA: TGTGCCAGCAGCCCAGGACTAGCGGGGTTTAGCTCCTACAATGAGCAGTTCTTC. The chain has TRBV4-2 and TRBJ2-1; 12 nucleotides line up with TRBD2. CDR1 is LGHNA and CDR2 is YNFKEQ in the germline V gene. There are 18 residues in the CDR3. Trimming cost V 4 bases and J 0 bases; bases outside gene matches: 7.

The chain is built from TRBV20-1 and TRBJ2-7, with 11 bases fitting TRBD2. The V and J ends lost 8 bases and 5 bases, in that order; junction bases with no gene match: 8. The CDR3 consists of 13 residues. From germline, CDR1 is DFQATT and CDR2 SNEGSKA (reference sequence). CDR3 bases: TGCAGTCCTAAAGGGGGACTAGCGGACGAGCAGTACTTC. This sequence encodes CSPKGGLADEQYF.

This clonotype was detected only a few times. V and J are TRBV12-3 or TRBV12-4 and TRBJ2-1; TRBD2 matches 10 bases. The CDR3 runs 14 residues. J lost 9 bases, V lost 2 bases, and 4 bases had no gene match. This chain's CDR3 is CASSLLAGVAEQFF. The CDR3 DNA reads as TGTGCCAGCAGTTTACTAGCGGGAGTGGCTGAGCAGTTCTTC.

V is TRBV28 and J is TRBJ1-4; TRBD1 might be the D (5 bases). Germline assignment: CDR1 MDHEN and CDR2 SYDVKM. This CDR3 region has 12 residues. Between the trimmed V and J ends, which lost 8 bases and 10 bases, there was a span of 14 bases. The CDR3 sequence is CASVGGAGKLFF. DNA of the CDR3: TGTGCCAGCGTCGGCGGGGCCGGAAAACTGTTTTTT.

The chain has TRBV12-3 or TRBV12-4 and TRBJ2-2; 7 bases fit TRBD1. V shed 5 bases and J 4 bases; nucleotides not matched to a gene: 7. The CDR3 runs to 15 residues. CDR3 protein: CASSRGPAFTGELFF. In DNA, the CDR3 is TGTGCCAGCAGTAGGGGGCCAGCTTTCACCGGGGAGCTGTTTTTT.

This clonotype showed up many times. The V gene is TRBV7-2, the J gene TRBJ1-2, with D unclear. This CDR3 is 14 amino acids long. Germline CDR1 is SGHTA and CDR2 is FQGNSA. V was clipped by 7 bases and J by 4 bases, with 16 bases between them. The DNA of the CDR3 is TGTGCCAGCAACGTGAACCCGGCCGGCTATGGCTACACCTTC. It yields the protein CASNVNPAGYGYTF.

Only one count was recorded for this clonotype. The rearrangement joins TRBV25-1 to TRBJ2-1; D gene uncertain. With 5 bases removed from V and 7 bases from J, the gap between germline ends came to 12 bases. This CDR3 is built from 13 residues. Germline CDR1 reads MGHDK; CDR2 reads SYGVNS. The CDR3 protein is CASSSVQTNEQFF. CDR3 sequence (DNA): TGTGCCAGCAGTTCAGTACAGACGAATGAGCAGTTCTTC.

V and J are TRBV11-2 and TRBJ1-1, with no clear D. Germline-derived CDR1 and CDR2 are SGHAT and FQNNGV. V lost 3 bases and J 5 bases, leaving 16 bases between the germline ends. This CDR3 is built from 15 residues. The CDR3 DNA reads as TGTGCCAGCAGCTTTCTATCAGGCGGAGGGACTGAAGCTTTCTTT. Protein: CASSFLSGGGTEAFF.

This clonotype was picked up a small number of times. The chain has TRBV6-2 or TRBV6-3 and TRBJ1-6; D uncertain. The CDR3 spans 14 residues. CDR1 and CDR2 from the germline V gene are MNHEY and SVGEGT. V lost 6 bases, J lost 5 bases, and 11 bases lay in between. CDR3 protein: CASSSGRDNSPLHF. CDR3 nucleotides: TGTGCCAGCAGCAGCGGAAGGGATAATTCACCCCTCCACTTT.

The chain uses TRBV7-9 and TRBJ2-3; D not certain. The CDR3 covers 15 residues. The V gene lost 5 bases and the J gene lost 4 bases, with 16 bases spanning the gap. Germline loops: CDR1 SEHNR, CDR2 FQNEAQ (reference sequence). The CDR3 reads CASSPSSDRADTQYF. CDR3 in DNA: TGTGCCAGCAGCCCCTCATCTGATCGCGCAGATACGCAGTATTTT.

This clonotype has just a few counts. The chain joins TRBV12-5 to TRBJ2-1; D is perhaps TRBD1 (5 bases). The germline V and J ends were trimmed by 1 base and 8 bases, with 15 bases remaining between them. CDR1 is LGHNT, CDR2 FRNRAP, per germline. The CDR3 contains 15 residues. The CDR3 here is CASGLGGAAIHEQFF. In nucleotides, the CDR3 is TGTGCTAGTGGTTTGGGGGGCGCGGCTATCCATGAGCAGTTCTTC.

This clonotype was seen a handful of times. The CDR3 DNA reads TGTGCCAGCAGCCCCCCCACAGGGGGTAGGAAAAAACTGTTTTTT. It is translated as CASSPPTGGRKKLFF. The genes are TRBV7-9 and TRBJ1-4, with TRBD1 matching 8 bases. Losses at the gene ends were 5 bases for V and 9 bases for J; bases not matched to a gene: 11. The germline CDR1 and CDR2 sequences are SEHNR and FQNEAQ (reference sequence). The CDR3 runs 15 residues.